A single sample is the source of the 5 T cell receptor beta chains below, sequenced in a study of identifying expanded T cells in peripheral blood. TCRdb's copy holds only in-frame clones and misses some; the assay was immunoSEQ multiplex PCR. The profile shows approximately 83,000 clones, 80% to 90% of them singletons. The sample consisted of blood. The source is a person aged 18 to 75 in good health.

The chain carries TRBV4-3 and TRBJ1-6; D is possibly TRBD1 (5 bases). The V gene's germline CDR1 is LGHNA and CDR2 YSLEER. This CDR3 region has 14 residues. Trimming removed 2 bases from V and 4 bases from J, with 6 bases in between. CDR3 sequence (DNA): TGCGCCAGCAGCCAAACAGGTTATAATTCACCCCTCCACTTT. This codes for CASSQTGYNSPLHF.

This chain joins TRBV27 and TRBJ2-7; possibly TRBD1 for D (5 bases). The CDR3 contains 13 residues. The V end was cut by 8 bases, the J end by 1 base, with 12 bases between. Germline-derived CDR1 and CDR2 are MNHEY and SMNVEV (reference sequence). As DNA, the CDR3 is TGTGCCAGCGGGGCGGACGGTTCCTACGAGCAGTACTTC. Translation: CASGADGSYEQYF.

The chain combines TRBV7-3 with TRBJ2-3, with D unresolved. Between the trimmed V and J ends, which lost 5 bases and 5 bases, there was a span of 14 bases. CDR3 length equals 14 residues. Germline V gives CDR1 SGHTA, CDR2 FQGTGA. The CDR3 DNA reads TGTGCCAGCAGCCCTAGAACCGTTGGAGATACGCAGTATTTT. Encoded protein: CASSPRTVGDTQYF. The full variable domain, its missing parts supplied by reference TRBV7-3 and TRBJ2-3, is GAGVSQTPSNKVTEKGKYVELRCDPISGHTALYWYRQSLGQGPEFLIYFQGTGAADDSGLPNDRFFAVRPEGSVSTLKIQRTERGDSAVYLCASSPRTVGDTQYFGPGTRLTVL.

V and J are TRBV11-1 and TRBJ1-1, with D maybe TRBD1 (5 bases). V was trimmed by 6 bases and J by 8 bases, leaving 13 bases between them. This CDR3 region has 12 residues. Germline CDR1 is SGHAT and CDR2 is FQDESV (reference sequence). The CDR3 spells CASSLPGGEAFF. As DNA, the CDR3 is TGTGCCAGCAGTCTTCCGGGGGGAGAAGCTTTCTTT.

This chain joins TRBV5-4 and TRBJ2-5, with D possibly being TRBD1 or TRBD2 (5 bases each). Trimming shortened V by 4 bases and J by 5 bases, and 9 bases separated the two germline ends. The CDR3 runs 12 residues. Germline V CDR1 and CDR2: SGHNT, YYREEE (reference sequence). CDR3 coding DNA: TGTGCCAGCAGCCGGGGCCTCGAGACCCAGTACTTC. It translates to CASSRGLETQYF.